What follows describes a single TCR beta chain. This clonotype was counted a few times. Its antigen has not been determined. The record has no base qualities; no much larger clone is one base away. The germline V end is reduced by 1 base and the J end by 3 bases; junction bases left unmatched: 8. Inclusive of the bounding cysteine and phenylalanine, the CDR3 is 15 residues long. Only CDR3 DNA remains: 45 bases, in frame from the first base. As encoded in the germline V gene (reference sequence), CDR1 is DFQATT while CDR2 is SNEGSKA. Library construction relied on multiplex PCR. Instrument on record: Illumina HiSeq 4000. To build TCR beta libraries, CDR3 regions were amplified by Arm-PCR using iRepertoire HTBI primers. Before sequencing, the PCR products underwent gel purification. Regarding the original processing steps: Gene usage analysis of CDR3 amino acid clonotypes relied on the roughly 58 TRBV and about 15 TRBJ segments identified across samples. COPE and FqMerger were used to merge filtered high-quality paired reads into contigs. BLAST was used to align contigs to the IMGT TRBV, TRBD and TRBJ reference genes, and CDR3 was defined following IMGT. Highly expanded clones were defined as clonotypes with a frequency above 0.1%. Shannon entropy served as the measure of repertoire diversity, while the Gini coefficient captured V-J evenness. Public clonotypes were defined as clonotypes shared by more than one individual. The public reads were run again by TCRdb, first through fastp at Q25 and then through MiXCR, and only productive beta chains were kept. Rows matching on CDR3 protein sequence are summarized as one entry with the most common DNA and genes. TCRdb's processing, not the study's, gives the V and J calls here. The sample table holds around 460,000 distinct CDR3 sequences, of which roughly 22% were seen once. Around 14% of the sample is taken by the ten largest.

This record comes from a study of regulatory T cells in long-lasting Graves disease (dated by TCRdb to about 2021). For the study in its entirety: Persistent Graves' disease meant more than 5 years of antithyroid drug treatment with TSH receptor autoantibodies that stayed positive. A total of about 33 samples underwent TCR sequencing: about 13 from persistent and roughly 20 from newly diagnosed Graves' disease patients. The study took place in China and was registered as a clinical trial. Peripheral blood TCR sequencing and RNA sequencing compared persistent Graves' disease patients with newly diagnosed Graves' disease patients. On average, persistent Graves' disease patients in the clinical cohort had been on antithyroid drugs for about 10.3 years. Results and caveats for the whole study, not just this receptor: The small sample size was acknowledged by the authors as a limitation that may reduce accuracy. Peripheral blood alone was examined, since thyroid tissue, which constituted the primary lesion, could not be accessed. Sequencing and analysis were limited to the TCR beta chain. Preferential use of TRBV28, TRBJ1-2 and TRBJ2-5 was observed in persistent disease, whereas TRBV20-1 and TRBJ2-1 were favored in newly diagnosed disease. A larger number of public clonotypes was shared among persistent patients (more than 2,500) than among newly diagnosed patients (roughly 1,000). Persistent Graves' disease patients showed lower TCR Shannon entropy and fewer highly expanded clones than newly diagnosed patients, suggesting clonal expansion.

The meaning of the sample's time point label: persistent/refractory GD, antithyroid drugs over 5 years with positive TRAb. For both TCR sequencing and RNA sequencing, RNA was extracted from PBMCs in TRIzol. Graves' disease was diagnosed according to American Thyroid Association guidelines. Patients were recruited from an endocrinology department in Xi'an, China. Each patient gave about 8.1 milliliters of peripheral blood, collected in an EDTA anticoagulant tube. PBMCs were isolated by Ficoll Paque Plus density gradient separation without further T cell sorting. An Agilent 2100 Bioanalyzer and agarose gel were used to assess RNA quality, and a NanoDrop 2000 was used to measure RNA concentration.

The V and J segments used are TRBV20-1 and TRBJ1-1; 7 of the junction bases match TRBD1. The sequence came from a female donor with Graves disease. Sample: peripheral blood mononuclear cells (PBMCs), taken when the disease was refractory, from a patient treated with antithyroid drugs. The nucleotides read TGCAGTGCTAGAGTTTTGACAGGGTGGTACACTGAAGCTTTCTTT. This codes for CSARVLTGWYTEAFF.